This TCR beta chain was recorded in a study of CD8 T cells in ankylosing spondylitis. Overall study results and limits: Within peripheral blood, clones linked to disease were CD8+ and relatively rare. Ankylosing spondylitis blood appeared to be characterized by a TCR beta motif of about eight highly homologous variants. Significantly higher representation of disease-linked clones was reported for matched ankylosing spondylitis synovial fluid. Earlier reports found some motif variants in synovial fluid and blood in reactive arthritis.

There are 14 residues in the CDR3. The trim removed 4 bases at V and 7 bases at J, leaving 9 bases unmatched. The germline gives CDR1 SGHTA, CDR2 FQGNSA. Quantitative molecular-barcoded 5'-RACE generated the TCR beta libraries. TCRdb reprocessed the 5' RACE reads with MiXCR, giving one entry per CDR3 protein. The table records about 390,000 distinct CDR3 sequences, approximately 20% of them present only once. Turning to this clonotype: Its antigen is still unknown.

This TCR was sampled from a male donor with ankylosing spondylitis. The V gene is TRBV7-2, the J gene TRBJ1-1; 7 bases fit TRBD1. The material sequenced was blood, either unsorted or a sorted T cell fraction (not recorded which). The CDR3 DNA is TGTGCCAGCAGCTCCAGGGGGGGGACCCTTGAAGCTTTCTTT. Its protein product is CASSSRGGTLEAFF.